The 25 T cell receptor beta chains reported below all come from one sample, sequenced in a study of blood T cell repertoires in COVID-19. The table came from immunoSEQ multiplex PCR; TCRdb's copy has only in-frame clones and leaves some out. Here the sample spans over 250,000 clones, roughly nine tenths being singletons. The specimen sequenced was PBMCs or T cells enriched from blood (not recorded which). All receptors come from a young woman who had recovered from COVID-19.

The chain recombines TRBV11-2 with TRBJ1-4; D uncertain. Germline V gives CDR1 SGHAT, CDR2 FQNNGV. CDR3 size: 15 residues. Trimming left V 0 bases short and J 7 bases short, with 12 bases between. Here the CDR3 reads CASSLDRVSGEKLFF. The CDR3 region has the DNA TGTGCCAGCAGCTTAGATAGGGTCAGCGGTGAAAAACTGTTTTTT.

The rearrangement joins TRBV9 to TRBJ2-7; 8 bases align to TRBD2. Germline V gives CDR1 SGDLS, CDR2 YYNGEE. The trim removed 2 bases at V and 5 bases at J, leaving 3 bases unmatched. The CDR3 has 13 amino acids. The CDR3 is CASSVQAGDEQYF. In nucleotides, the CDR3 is TGTGCCAGCAGCGTTCAAGCGGGGGACGAGCAGTACTTC.

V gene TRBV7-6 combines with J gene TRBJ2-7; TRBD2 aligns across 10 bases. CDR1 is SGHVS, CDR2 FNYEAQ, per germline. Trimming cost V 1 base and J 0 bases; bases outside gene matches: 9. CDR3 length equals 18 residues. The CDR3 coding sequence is TGTGCCAGCAGCTTAGTAAACACAGCGGGGGGGAGCTCCTACGAGCAGTACTTC. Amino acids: CASSLVNTAGGSSYEQYF.

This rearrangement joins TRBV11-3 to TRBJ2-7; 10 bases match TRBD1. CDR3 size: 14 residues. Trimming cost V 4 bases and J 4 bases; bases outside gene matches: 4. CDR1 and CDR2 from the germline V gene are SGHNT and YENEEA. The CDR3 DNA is TGTGCCAGCAGCTCTGACAGGGGGCTTTACGAGCAGTACTTC. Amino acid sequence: CASSSDRGLYEQYF.

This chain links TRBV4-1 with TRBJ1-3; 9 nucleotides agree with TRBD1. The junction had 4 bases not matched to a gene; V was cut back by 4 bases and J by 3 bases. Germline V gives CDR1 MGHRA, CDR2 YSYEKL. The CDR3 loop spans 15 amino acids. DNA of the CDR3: TGCGCCAGCAGCCCCGGGACAGGGAGTGGAAACACCATATATTTT. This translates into CASSPGTGSGNTIYF.

CDR3 residues: CASSYSENTEAFF. The DNA of the CDR3 is TGTGCCAGCAGTTATAGTGAGAACACTGAAGCTTTCTTT. The chain has TRBV6-5 and TRBJ1-1; D gene ambiguous. The germline V gene has CDR1 MNHEY and CDR2 SVGAGI. Trimming took 3 bases from V and 1 from J, leaving 6 bases between them. The CDR3 is 13 residues long.

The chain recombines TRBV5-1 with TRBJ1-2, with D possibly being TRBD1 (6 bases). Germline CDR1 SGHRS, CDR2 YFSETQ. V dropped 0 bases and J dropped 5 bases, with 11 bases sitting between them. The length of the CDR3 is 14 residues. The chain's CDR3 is CASSLARGSYGYTF. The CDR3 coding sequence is TGCGCCAGCAGCTTGGCCAGGGGAAGTTATGGCTACACCTTC.

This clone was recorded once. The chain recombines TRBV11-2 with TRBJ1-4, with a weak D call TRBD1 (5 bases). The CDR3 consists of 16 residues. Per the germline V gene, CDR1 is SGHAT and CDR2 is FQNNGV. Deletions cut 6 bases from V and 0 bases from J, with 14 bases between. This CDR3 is CASRAGFGATNEKLFF. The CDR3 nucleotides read TGTGCCAGCAGGGCAGGGTTTGGGGCAACTAATGAAAAACTGTTTTTT.

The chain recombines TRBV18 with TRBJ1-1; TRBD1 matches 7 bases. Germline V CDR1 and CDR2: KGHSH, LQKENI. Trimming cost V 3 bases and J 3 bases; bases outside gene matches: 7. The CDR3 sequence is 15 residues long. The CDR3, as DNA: TGTGCCAGCTCACCCTTACAGGGGTGGGACACTGAAGCTTTCTTT. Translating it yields CASSPLQGWDTEAFF.

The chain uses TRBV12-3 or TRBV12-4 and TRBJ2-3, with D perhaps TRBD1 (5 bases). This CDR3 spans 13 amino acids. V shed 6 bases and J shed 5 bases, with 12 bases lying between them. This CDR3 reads CASRIRAGDTQYF. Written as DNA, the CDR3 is TGTGCCAGCAGGATCAGGGCTGGAGATACGCAGTATTTT.

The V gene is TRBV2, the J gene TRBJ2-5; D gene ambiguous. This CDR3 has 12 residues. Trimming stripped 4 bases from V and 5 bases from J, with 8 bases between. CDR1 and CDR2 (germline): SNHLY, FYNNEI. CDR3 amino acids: CASSGVSETQYF. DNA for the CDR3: TGTGCCAGCAGTGGGGTTAGCGAGACCCAGTACTTC.

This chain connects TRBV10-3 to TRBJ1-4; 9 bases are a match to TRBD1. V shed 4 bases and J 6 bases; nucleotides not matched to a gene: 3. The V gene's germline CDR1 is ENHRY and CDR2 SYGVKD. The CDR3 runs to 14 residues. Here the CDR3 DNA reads TGTGCCATCAGTGCGACAGGGGGTCATGAAAAACTGTTTTTT. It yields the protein CAISATGGHEKLFF.

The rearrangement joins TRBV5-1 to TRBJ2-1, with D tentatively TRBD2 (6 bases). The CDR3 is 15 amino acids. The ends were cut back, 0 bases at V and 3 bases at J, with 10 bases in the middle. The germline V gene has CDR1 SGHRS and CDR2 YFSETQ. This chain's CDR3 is CASSLDAAGYNEQFF. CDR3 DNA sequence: TGCGCCAGCAGCTTGGATGCAGCGGGCTACAATGAGCAGTTCTTC.

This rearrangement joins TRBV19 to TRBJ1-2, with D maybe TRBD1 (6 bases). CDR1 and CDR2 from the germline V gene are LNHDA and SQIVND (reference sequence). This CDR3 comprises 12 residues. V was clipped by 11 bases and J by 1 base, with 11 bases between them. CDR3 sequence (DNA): TGTGCCGTCACGGACAGTAACTATGGCTACACCTTC. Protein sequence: CAVTDSNYGYTF.

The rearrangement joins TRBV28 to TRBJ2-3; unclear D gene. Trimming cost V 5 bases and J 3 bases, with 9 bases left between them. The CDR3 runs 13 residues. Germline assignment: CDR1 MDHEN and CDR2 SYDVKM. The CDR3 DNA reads TGTGCCAGCAGTCCCCCCCTGACAGATACGCAGTATTTT. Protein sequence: CASSPPLTDTQYF. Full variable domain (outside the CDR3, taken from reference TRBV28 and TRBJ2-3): DVKVTQSSRYLVKRTGEKVFLECVQDMDHENMFWYRQDPGLGLRLIYFSYDVKMKEKGDIPEGYSVSREKKERFSLILESASTNQTSMYLCASSPPLTDTQYFGPGTRLTVL.

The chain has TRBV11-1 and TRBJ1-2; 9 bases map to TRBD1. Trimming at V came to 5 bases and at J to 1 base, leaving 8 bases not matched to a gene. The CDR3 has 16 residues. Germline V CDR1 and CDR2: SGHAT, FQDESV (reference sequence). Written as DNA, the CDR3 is TGTGCCAGCAGCGACGGTGGGACAGGGATTAACTATGGCTACACCTTC. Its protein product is CASSDGGTGINYGYTF.

The CDR3 region is CATRDRAYGYTF. CDR3 in DNA: TGTGCCACCCGGGACAGGGCCTATGGCTACACCTTC. The chain uses TRBV2 and TRBJ1-2, with TRBD1 identical over 9 bases. Germline V lookup: CDR1 SNHLY, CDR2 FYNNEI. CDR3 length: 12 residues. The J segment lost 4 bases and the V segment lost 10 bases, leaving 4 bases of the junction unmatched.

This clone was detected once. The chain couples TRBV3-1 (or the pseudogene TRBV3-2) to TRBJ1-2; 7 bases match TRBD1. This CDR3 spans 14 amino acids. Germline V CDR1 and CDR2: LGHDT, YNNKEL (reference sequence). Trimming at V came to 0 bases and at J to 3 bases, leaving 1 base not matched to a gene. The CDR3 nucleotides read TGTGCCAGCAGCCAAGATACAGGGGACTATGGCTACACCTTC. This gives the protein CASSQDTGDYGYTF.

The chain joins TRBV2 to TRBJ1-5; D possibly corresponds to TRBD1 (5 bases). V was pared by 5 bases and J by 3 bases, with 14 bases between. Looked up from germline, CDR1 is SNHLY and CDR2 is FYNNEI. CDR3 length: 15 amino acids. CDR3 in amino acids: CASSFLRAPNQPQHF. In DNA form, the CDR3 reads TGTGCCAGCAGTTTTCTCAGGGCCCCCAATCAGCCCCAGCATTTT.

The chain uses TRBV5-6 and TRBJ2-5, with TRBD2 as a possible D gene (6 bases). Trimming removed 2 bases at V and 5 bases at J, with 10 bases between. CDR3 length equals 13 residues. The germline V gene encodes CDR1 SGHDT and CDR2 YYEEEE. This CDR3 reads CASSLRLAETQYF. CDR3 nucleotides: TGTGCCAGCAGCTTACGGCTAGCGGAGACCCAGTACTTC. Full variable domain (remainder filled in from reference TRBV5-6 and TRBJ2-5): DAGVTQSPTHLIKTRGQQVTLRCSPKSGHDTVSWYQQALGQGPQFIFQYYEEEERQRGNFPDRFSGHQFPNYSSELNVNALLLGDSALYLCASSLRLAETQYFGPGTRLLVL.

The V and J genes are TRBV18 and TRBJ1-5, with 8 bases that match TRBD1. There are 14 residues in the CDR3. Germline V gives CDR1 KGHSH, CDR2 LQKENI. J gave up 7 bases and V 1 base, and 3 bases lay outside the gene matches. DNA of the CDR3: TGTGCCAGCTCACCACAACAGGGGGGCCAGCCCCAGCATTTT. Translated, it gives CASSPQQGGQPQHF.

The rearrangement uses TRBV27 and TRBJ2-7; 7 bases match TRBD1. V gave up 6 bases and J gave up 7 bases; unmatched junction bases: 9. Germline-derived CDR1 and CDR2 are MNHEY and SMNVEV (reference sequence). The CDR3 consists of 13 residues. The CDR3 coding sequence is TGTGCCAGCAGCCGTACCACAGGGGTGGAGCAGTACTTC. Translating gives CASSRTTGVEQYF.

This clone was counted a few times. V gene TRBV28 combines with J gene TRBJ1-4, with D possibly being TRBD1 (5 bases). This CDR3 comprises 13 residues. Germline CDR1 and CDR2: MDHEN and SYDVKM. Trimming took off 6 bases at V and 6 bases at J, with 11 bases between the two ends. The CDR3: CASSRPGYEKLFF. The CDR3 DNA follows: TGTGCCAGCAGCCGACCAGGGTATGAAAAACTGTTTTTT.

CDR3 sequence reads: CASSLAGYGYTF. In nucleotides, the CDR3 is TGTGCCAGCAGCTTAGCAGGCTATGGCTACACCTTC. V usage is TRBV11-2 and J usage is TRBJ1-2; D remains ambiguous. The CDR3 totals 12 residues. The V end was cut by 1 base, the J end by 4 bases, with 4 bases between. Germline-derived CDR1 and CDR2 are SGHAT and FQNNGV.

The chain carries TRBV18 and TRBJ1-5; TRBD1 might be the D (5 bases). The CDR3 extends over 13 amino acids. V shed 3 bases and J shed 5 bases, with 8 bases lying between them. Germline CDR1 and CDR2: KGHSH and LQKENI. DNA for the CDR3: TGTGCCAGCTCACCGCAAGGGGATCAGCCCCAGCATTTT. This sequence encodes CASSPQGDQPQHF.